This T cell receptor beta chain was captured in a study of shared clonotypes between healthy human individuals. About the research overall: Every donor yielded three CD4 naive, three CD4 memory, two CD8 naive and one CD8 memory plate. Study-level findings and limits: Sampling covered blood only; tissue repertoires likely differ. Among donors, the sharing of clonotypes was expected to be influenced by sequencing depth. Non-shared clonotypes were found to have lower generation probabilities than the clonotypes that were shared by all four of the sorted-subset donors.

TCRdb keeps only in-frame clones here, not all; method: immunoSEQ multiplex PCR. The sample contains about 2.4 million clones, roughly 93% of which appear only once. Turning to this clone: The antigen is not known. The sample carries other DNA sequences with the same CDR3.

The CDR3 totals 14 residues. Germline CDR1 is SGHTA and CDR2 is FQGNSA. V lost 2 bases and J lost 4; bases outside the gene matches: 4. The sample taken for sequencing was naive CD4+ T cells from PBMCs. Subset given: CD45RA+ positively selected. V gene TRBV7-2 combines with J gene TRBJ1-1; 7 positions agree with TRBD1. The sequence was collected from a man aged 18-30 years in good health. Some clones in this sample may be carry-over from other donors' samples. CDR3 amino acids: CASSLTGVGTEAFF. The CDR3 DNA reads TGTGCCAGCAGCTTAACAGGGGTGGGCACTGAAGCTTTCTTT. Full variable domain (missing parts from reference TRBV7-2 and TRBJ1-1): GAGVSQSPSNKVTEKGKDVELRCDPISGHTALYWYRQSLGQGLEFLIYFQGNSAPDKSGLPSDRFSAERTGGSVSTLTIQRTQQEDSAVYLCASSLTGVGTEAFFGQGTRLTVV.